The 26 T cell receptor beta chains in this list originate from one sample, sequenced in a study of blood T cell repertoires in COVID-19. TCRdb's copy holds only in-frame clones and misses some; the assay was immunoSEQ multiplex PCR. The sample lists 210,000 or so clones, roughly 85% seen once, with approximately 5.1% in the top ten. The sample comprised peripheral blood. The receptors stem from a man aged 45-60 years with COVID-19, enrolled during active disease.

This clone was seen a handful of times. The chain joins TRBV9 to TRBJ1-3; 8 bases are shared with TRBD1. CDR1 is SGDLS and CDR2 is YYNGEE in the germline V gene. V dropped 0 bases and J dropped 3; count of bases not matched to a gene: 2. This CDR3 is 15 amino acids long. Here the CDR3 reads CASSVGQGLGNTIYF. CDR3 nucleotide sequence: TGTGCCAGCAGCGTAGGACAGGGGCTTGGAAACACCATATATTTT.

The chain joins TRBV18 to TRBJ1-2; a weak D match, TRBD1 (5 bases). V lost 3 bases and J lost 0, with 11 bases in between. CDR1 and CDR2 from the germline V gene are KGHSH and LQKENI. CDR3 length: 15 residues. This CDR3 is CASSPPGQTNYGYTF. The CDR3 region has the DNA TGTGCCAGCTCACCTCCAGGGCAGACTAACTATGGCTACACCTTC.

V and J are TRBV21-1 and TRBJ1-1; the D segment call TRBD1 is taken from the table without a DNA check. TRBV21-1 is flagged as a pseudogene. The CDR3 contains 17 residues. The DNA for the CDR3 is TGTGCCAGCAGCAAAGATTGGGTGACAGGGGGCCAACCTGAAGCTTTCTTT. This codes for CASSKDWVTGGQPEAFF.

The rearrangement uses TRBV15 and TRBJ2-2; possible D gene TRBD2, 6 bases. This CDR3 contains 14 residues. Germline loops: CDR1 LNHNV, CDR2 YYDKDF (reference sequence). Trimming cost V 7 bases and J 2 bases, with 11 bases left between them. The CDR3 reads CATKSSVNTGELFF. CDR3 sequence (DNA): TGTGCCACCAAGTCTAGCGTTAACACCGGGGAGCTGTTTTTT.

The rearrangement joins TRBV10-2 to TRBJ1-4; D is unclear. V lost 0 bases and J 17 bases, leaving 16 bases between the germline ends. Germline-derived CDR1 and CDR2 are WSHSY and SAAADI. The CDR3 extends over 13 amino acids. Here the CDR3 reads CASSESASGIRFF. The CDR3 nucleotides are TGCGCCAGCAGTGAGTCAGCATCGGGGATCAGATTTTTT.

This clone was observed a single time. V and J are TRBV30 and TRBJ1-3; unclear D gene. The V gene lost 5 bases and the J gene lost 0 bases, with 11 bases spanning the gap. The CDR3 has 14 amino acids. Germline-derived CDR1 and CDR2 are GTSNPN and SVGIG (reference sequence). CDR3 sequence reads: CAWARTVSGNTIYF. The CDR3 DNA sequence: TGTGCCTGGGCTAGGACTGTCTCTGGAAACACCATATATTTT.

The V call is TRBV10-2, the J call TRBJ1-1, with D possibly matching TRBD1 (5 bases). Trimming left V 4 bases short and J 0 bases short, with 15 bases between. CDR1 and CDR2 (germline): WSHSY, SAAADI. The CDR3 is 16 residues long. CDR3 sequence (DNA): TGCGCCAGCAGTGTTGGACAAACCCTTGTGAACACTGAAGCTTTCTTT. Protein: CASSVGQTLVNTEAFF.

The sample holds one count of this clone. The genes are TRBV4-2 and TRBJ1-5; 11 nucleotides align to TRBD1. Germline-derived CDR1 and CDR2 are LGHNA and YNFKEQ. J was trimmed by 2 bases and V by 0 bases; bases with no gene match: 3. The CDR3 is made up of 17 amino acids. The CDR3 bases are TGTGCCAGCAGCCAAGATTGGGGACAGGGGGGCAATCAGCCCCAGCATTTT. This codes for CASSQDWGQGGNQPQHF.

CDR3 protein: CASSLRGYATEAFF. The CDR3 DNA reads as TGTGCCAGCAGCCTCCGCGGGTATGCCACTGAAGCTTTCTTT. This chain uses TRBV9 with TRBJ1-1; D call uncertain. Trimming removed 4 bases from V and 4 bases from J, with 14 bases in between. This CDR3 is 14 amino acids long. Germline-derived CDR1 and CDR2 are SGDLS and YYNGEE.

The chain couples TRBV27 to TRBJ2-7; D unclear. CDR1 and CDR2 from the germline V gene are MNHEY and SMNVEV (reference sequence). Trimming removed 3 bases at V and 5 bases at J, with 11 bases between. This CDR3 region has 13 residues. The CDR3: CASSFVHDNEQYF. The CDR3 DNA follows: TGTGCCAGCAGTTTCGTCCATGACAACGAGCAGTACTTC.

The J gene is TRBJ2-7, the V gene TRBV28; 9 bases are shared with TRBD2. The J segment lost 4 bases and the V segment lost 10 bases, leaving 11 bases of the junction unmatched. CDR1 and CDR2 from the germline V gene are MDHEN and SYDVKM. The CDR3 is 14 amino acids. CDR3 residues: CATSTGTSYYEQYF. The CDR3 DNA follows: TGTGCCACCTCAACCGGGACTAGCTATTACGAGCAGTACTTC.

V gene TRBV5-1 combines with J gene TRBJ2-5; the match to TRBD1 covers 9 bases. Trimming cost V 0 bases and J 4 bases; bases outside gene matches: 10. The CDR3 consists of 17 residues. The germline V gene encodes CDR1 SGHRS and CDR2 YFSETQ. The CDR3 nucleotides read TGCGCCAGCAGCTTGGGGACAGGGGAAGTCAAGGGAGAGACCCAGTACTTC. Protein: CASSLGTGEVKGETQYF. Using reference TRBV5-1 and TRBJ2-5 for the parts outside the CDR3, the full variable domain is KAGVTQTPRYLIKTRGQQVTLSCSPISGHRSVSWYQQTPGQGLQFLFEYFSETQRNKGNFPGRFSGRQFSNSRSEMNVSTLELGDSALYLCASSLGTGEVKGETQYFGPGTRLLVL.

V usage is TRBV6-5 and J usage is TRBJ2-7, with a weak D call TRBD1 (6 bases). The CDR3 extends over 14 amino acids. V lost 2 bases and J 6 bases, leaving 14 bases between the germline ends. CDR1 and CDR2 (germline): MNHEY, SVGAGI. The CDR3: CASSYVRGGSEQYF. As DNA, the CDR3 is TGTGCCAGCAGTTACGTTAGAGGGGGTTCCGAGCAGTACTTC.

V usage is TRBV6-5 and J usage is TRBJ1-1; 8 nucleotides match TRBD1. Germline V lookup: CDR1 MNHEY, CDR2 SVGAGI. V lost 2 bases and J lost 14; bases outside the gene matches: 4. CDR3 size: 11 residues. Written as DNA, the CDR3 is TGTGCCAGCAGTTACGGCAGGGGGCACTTCTTT. Encoded protein: CASSYGRGHFF.

The chain combines TRBV19 with TRBJ1-3, with 7 bases that match TRBD1. CDR1 and CDR2 (germline): LNHDA, SQIVND (reference sequence). This CDR3 has 16 residues. V gave up 4 bases and J gave up 8 bases; unmatched junction bases: 14. CDR3 residues: CASSNRDSSFGHTIYF. The CDR3 nucleotides are TGTGCCAGTAGTAACCGGGACAGCTCCTTCGGGCACACCATATATTTT.

This rearrangement joins TRBV29-1 to TRBJ2-1, with 12 bases identical to TRBD1. The CDR3 is made up of 14 amino acids. The V segment lost 7 bases and the J segment 7 bases; nucleotides outside the gene matches: 8. The germline V gene encodes CDR1 SQVTM and CDR2 ANQGSEA. Written as DNA, the CDR3 is TGCAGCGCTACCGGGACAGGGGGCTGGAATGAGCAGTTCTTC. Its translation is CSATGTGGWNEQFF.

The chain uses TRBV6-1 and TRBJ2-7, with a possible D match to TRBD2 (5 bases). The V gene's germline CDR1 is MNHNS and CDR2 SASEGT. The CDR3 consists of 16 residues. Trimming removed 4 bases at V and 0 bases at J, with 16 bases between. This CDR3 reads CASSVEGVAGSYEQYF. As DNA, the CDR3 is TGTGCCAGCAGTGTTGAGGGAGTGGCTGGCTCCTACGAGCAGTACTTC.

The V and J genes are TRBV18 and TRBJ2-7; 7 nucleotides agree with TRBD1. V shed 5 bases and J 2 bases; nucleotides not matched to a gene: 9. Per germline, CDR1 KGHSH and CDR2 LQKENI. This CDR3 comprises 15 residues. This CDR3 reads CASSSTGQAPYEQYF. CDR3 bases: TGTGCCAGCTCATCGACCGGACAGGCTCCCTACGAGCAGTACTTC.

The chain recombines TRBV6-5 with TRBJ2-1, with 9 bases aligning to TRBD2. The germline V gene has CDR1 MNHEY and CDR2 SVGAGI. The CDR3 is made up of 14 amino acids. V was pared by 6 bases and J by 15 bases, with 15 bases of the junction left unmatched. The CDR3 protein is CASRPQGGGGAAFF. CDR3 sequence (DNA): TGTGCCAGCAGGCCCCAGGGAGGCGGGGGGGCGGCGTTCTTC.

The CDR3 DNA reads as TGCGCCAGCAGCTTGGACCAGGAAGCTTTCTTT. This gives the protein CASSLDQEAFF. The chain has TRBV5-1 and TRBJ1-1; D call uncertain. This CDR3 region has 11 residues. Germline V gene sequence: CDR1 SGHRS, CDR2 YFSETQ. With 0 bases removed from V and 8 bases from J, the gap between germline ends came to 5 bases.

The CDR3 bases are TGTGCCAGCAGTTACTCTCGAGGAAGAGATACGCAGTATTTT. It encodes CASSYSRGRDTQYF. The chain carries TRBV6-5 and TRBJ2-3, with D hard to call. Between the trimmed V and J ends, which lost 0 bases and 5 bases, there was a span of 9 bases. The CDR3 runs 14 residues. CDR1 is MNHEY, CDR2 SVGAGI, per germline.

This clone has a single count. The V call is TRBV7-2, the J call TRBJ1-4; TRBD1 matches 7 bases. Trimming removed 2 bases from V and 7 bases from J; junction bases left unmatched: 4. This CDR3 has 14 amino acids. Germline CDR1 SGHTA, CDR2 FQGNSA. The DNA of the CDR3 is TGTGCCAGCAGCTTAAACAGGGGTGCTGAAAAACTGTTTTTT. Its protein is CASSLNRGAEKLFF.

J is TRBJ2-5 and V is TRBV6-2 or TRBV6-3, with a tentative D call TRBD1 (7 bases). V lost 1 base, J lost 5 bases, and 11 bases lay in between. Looked up from germline, CDR1 is MNHEY and CDR2 is SVGEGT. The CDR3 has 14 amino acids. CDR3 residues: CASSYWQGGETQYF. In DNA, the CDR3 is TGTGCCAGCAGTTACTGGCAGGGGGGCGAGACCCAGTACTTC.

This clone was counted between two and nine times. The chain is built from TRBV19 and TRBJ2-1; the D is unclear. The V end was cut by 5 bases, the J end by 0 bases, with 8 bases between. The CDR3 is 14 residues long. The germline V gene has CDR1 LNHDA and CDR2 SQIVND (reference sequence). The CDR3 nucleotides read TGTGCCAGTAGTCGAGGAGTCTCCTACAATGAGCAGTTCTTC. This encodes CASSRGVSYNEQFF. Full variable domain (missing parts from reference TRBV19 and TRBJ2-1): DGGITQSPKYLFRKEGQNVTLSCEQNLNHDAMYWYRQDPGQGLRLIYYSQIVNDFQKGDIAEGYSVSREKKESFPLTVTSAQKNPTAFYLCASSRGVSYNEQFFGPGTRLTVL.

V and J are TRBV24-1 and TRBJ2-3; no clear D gene. The CDR3 length is 13 residues. Germline values: CDR1 KGHDR, CDR2 SFDVKD. Between the trimmed V and J ends, which lost 0 bases and 8 bases, there was a span of 8 bases. CDR3 sequence reads: CATSDLLPGTQYF. CDR3 in DNA: TGTGCCACCAGTGATTTGCTCCCGGGTACGCAGTATTTT.

The J gene is TRBJ1-1, the V gene TRBV12-3 or TRBV12-4, with 7 bases matching TRBD1. V dropped 5 bases and J dropped 4; count of bases not matched to a gene: 4. The CDR3 sequence is 13 residues long. The CDR3 coding sequence is TGTGCCAGCAGTCCACACAGGGGCACTGAAGCTTTCTTT. It codes for CASSPHRGTEAFF.